Reported below is one T cell receptor (beta chain). Its target is unknown. This sample is drawn from a study of shared clonotypes between healthy human individuals. Germline V gene lookup returns CDR1 SNHLY and CDR2 FYNNEI. This CDR3 region has 13 residues. J was trimmed by 7 bases and V by 8 bases; bases with no gene match: 4. Broader study findings: There were few donors, and this limited the genetic and exposure-history diversity represented. Sampling was confined to blood; repertoires within tissues likely differ.

Several immunoSEQ 96-well plates shared each subset's DNA, each plate a replicate. In the source study's methods: Junction-only sequences without quality scores came from ImmunoSEQ, so filtering differed. Some clones are missing from TCRdb's copy, which holds only in-frame ones; the method was immunoSEQ multiplex PCR. V and J calls and clone size are given by that table; D and trimming were obtained from the DNA. Here the sample spans around 500,000 clones, about 76% being singletons. Sequences were obtained from PBMCs. The V and J genes are TRBV2 and TRBJ2-2; TRBD2 aligns across 10 bases. This receptor was identified in a woman aged 40 to 55 in good health. Some clones in this sample may be carry-over from other donors' samples. CDR3 amino acids: CASQLAGFGELFF. The CDR3 nucleotides read TGTGCCAGCCAACTAGCGGGATTCGGGGAGCTGTTTTTT.